The source of this TCR beta chain is a study of IL-17A CD8 T cells in psoriatic arthritis synovium. About the study as a whole: The study aimed to define the phenotype, molecular profile and function of synovial IL-17A+CD8+ T cells in psoriatic arthritis pathogenesis.

Overall study outcomes, separate from this receptor: TCR sequencing covered only three patients, which the authors acknowledged as a limited sample size. Cells came from synovial fluid rather than synovial tissue, since no psoriatic arthritis synovial tissue samples were available. Some individual clones occupied over 4% of the repertoire, though most synovial CD8+ subsets remained polyclonal.

Note on this clone: The antigen it binds to is not known. The input lacks base qualities; no much larger clone sits a single base away.

Synovial fluid effusions were aspirated from actively inflamed joints of psoriatic arthritis patients. For each patient, synovial fluid served as the source from which three memory CD8+ T cell populations were isolated by sorting: Tc1 cells (IL-17A-IFNgamma+), Tc17 cells (IL-17A+) and the bulk memory fraction, allowing their TCR repertoires to be compared. The Classification of Psoriatic Arthritis Study Group (CASPAR) criteria were met by the psoriatic arthritis patients. Bulk memory CD8+ T cells were sorted as CD45RA-CD27+/- plus CD45RA+CD27- cells. A few patients with psoriatic arthritis provided sorted synovial fluid CD8+ T cell subsets that underwent TCRbeta sequencing. After isolation with Lymphoprep, synovial fluid mononuclear cells were cryopreserved in liquid nitrogen until use. Approximately 50% fetal calf serum and around 10% dimethyl sulfoxide were contained in the cryopreservation medium.

After DNA extraction (Qiagen), TCRbeta V-D-J rearrangements were amplified in a bias-controlled manner and then sequenced at high throughput (immunoSEQ; Adaptive Biotech). The original methods were these. Productive sequences were analyzed at sequence level using the immunoSEQ Analyzer platform. Clonality was calculated as 1 minus Pielou's evenness, with values ranging from 0 (highly polyclonal) to 1 (monoclonal). The Morisita index, ranging from 0 (no similarity) to 1 (complete similarity), was used to quantify repertoire overlap between subsets. TCRdb retrieved this table from immuneACCESS and kept in-frame rearrangements only. Not all clones are present; in checked studies, unresolved V genes account for under half, and no reason is known for the remainder. V and J calls and clone size are as listed in that table; D and trimming were resolved from the DNA. Recorded for this sample are about 1,900 clones; roughly three quarters of them occurred a single time. About 10% of the sample rests with the top ten.

CDR1 and CDR2, looked up from the germline V gene (reference sequence), are SGHNT and YYREEE. From the cysteine through the phenylalanine, the CDR3 covers 17 amino acids. The only DNA kept is the CDR3, 51 bases in frame from the first base. Clipping removes 4 bases from V and 2 bases from J, with 5 as the unmatched junction base count. Sequences were obtained from memory CD8+ T cells from synovial fluid. The cell subset or site label on this specimen signifies: bulk memory CD8+ T cells (CD45RA-CD27+/- and CD45RA+CD27-). The TCR sequence derives from a human donor with psoriatic arthritis. Recombination joined TRBV5-4 with TRBJ2-3; 15 nucleotides in the junction match TRBD2. This receptor carries the CDR3 CASSRTSGRAVTDTQYF. The nucleotides read TGTGCCAGCAGCAGGACTAGCGGGAGGGCCGTCACAGATACGCAGTATTTT.